This entry concerns a single TCR beta chain. Its cognate antigen is unknown. This sample is drawn from a study of persistence of HIV-infected CD4 T cells. Broader study findings: CMV- and Gag-responding cells had lower TCRbeta richness than CD3/CD28-responding cells.

Trimming stripped 2 bases from V and 0 bases from J, with 5 bases between. Germline CDR1 and CDR2: KGHSH and LQKENI. The CDR3 totals 14 residues. The libraries were made with immunoSEQ version 4 in survey mode. Genomic DNA was diluted to 10 ng/uL, up to 1 ug per sample. Assay: immunoSEQ multiplex PCR; the TCRdb copy retains only in-frame clones and omits some. The sample yields tens of thousands of clones, around three quarters seen once. Overlapping HIV-1 Gag 15-mer peptides at 0.95 to 1 ug per peptide per mL were used. CD40L/CD69 double-negative CD45RO-high memory CD4+ T cells were collected. V gene TRBV18 combines with J gene TRBJ2-1; no clear D. The sample consisted of CD4+ T cells sorted from PBMCs after approximately 20-hour stimulation, taken from a patient who received antiretroviral therapy. The receptor comes from an adult man with HIV who was CMV-seropositive. The CDR3 nucleotides read TGTGCCAGCTCACCATCAATCTCCTACAATGAGCAGTTCTTC. Translation: CASSPSISYNEQFF.